This T cell receptor beta chain was found in a study of molecular identifiers for immune sequencing clone quantification. This CDR3 comprises 14 residues. V lost 7 bases and J lost 0, with 10 bases in between. Germline CDR1 WSHSY, CDR2 SAAADI. TCRdb fed the PCR reads into MiXCR, producing one record per CDR3 protein. The repertoire has about 510,000 distinct CDR3 sequences, over 20% of them found once; the top ten carry around 0.84%. The chain is built from TRBV10-2 and TRBJ2-1; D may be TRBD1 (6 bases). The sample taken for sequencing was naive CD8+ T cells from blood, with Jurkat cell RNA spiked in. Subset described: FACS-sorted CD8+CD4-CCR7+CD45RA+ naive T cells. The TCR was taken from a human donor in good health. Some libraries in this study had Jurkat cell RNA spiked in. The CDR3 nucleotides read TGCGCCAGCATGAAGGGGGTCTCCTACAATGAGCAGTTCTTC. It is translated as CASMKGVSYNEQFF.